The 24 T cell receptor beta chains presented below share a single source sample, sequenced in a study of glioma-infiltrating T cells after dendritic cell vaccination. Described time point: after dendritic cell vaccination, including at tumor progression/relapse. Data came from immunoSEQ multiplex PCR; TCRdb stores just in-frame clones and leaves some out. The sample lists roughly 60,000 clones, roughly 86% occurring once. This material consisted of blood, taken after dendritic cell vaccination. All receptors come from a human donor with glioblastoma.

Here the CDR3 reads CASSRAGATNEKLFF. The CDR3, as DNA: TGTGCCAGCAGCCGTGCGGGGGCAACTAATGAAAAACTGTTTTTT. This rearrangement joins TRBV5-4 to TRBJ1-4; D perhaps matches TRBD1 (5 bases). The CDR3 totals 15 residues. In germline, CDR1 is SGHNT, CDR2 YYREEE (reference sequence). V lost 4 bases and J lost 0, with 10 bases in between.

This clone has a single count. The V gene is TRBV27, the J gene TRBJ2-7; 7 bases match TRBD2. Losses at the gene ends were 5 bases for V and 6 bases for J; bases not matched to a gene: 7. CDR1 MNHEY and CDR2 SMNVEV come from the germline V gene (reference sequence). CDR3 length: 13 amino acids. CDR3 sequence reads: CASSRTGGGEQYF. In DNA, the CDR3 is TGTGCCAGCAGTAGGACGGGGGGTGGCGAGCAGTACTTC.

The V call is TRBV6-5, the J call TRBJ2-3, with a weak D call TRBD1 (6 bases). The V end was cut by 5 bases, the J end by 5 bases, with 8 bases between. The CDR3 spans 12 residues. Germline-derived CDR1 and CDR2 are MNHEY and SVGAGI. CDR3 nucleotide sequence: TGTGCCAGCAGTGCGGACAGAGATACGCAGTATTTT. This gives the protein CASSADRDTQYF.

This sequence joins TRBV7-2 and TRBJ1-2; D is uncertain. Between the trimmed V and J ends, which lost 5 bases and 7 bases, there was a span of 17 bases. Per the germline V gene, CDR1 is SGHTA and CDR2 is FQGNSA. The CDR3 consists of 14 residues. The CDR3 sequence: CASSPAVTPVGYTF. In nucleotides, the CDR3 is TGTGCCAGCAGCCCGGCGGTCACCCCGGTTGGCTACACCTTC.

CDR3 region: CASSIQTGSSYEQYF. For the CDR3, the DNA is TGTGCCAGTAGTATCCAGACAGGTAGCTCCTACGAGCAGTACTTC. V usage is TRBV19 and J usage is TRBJ2-7; tentative D call: TRBD1 (6 bases). Germline loops: CDR1 LNHDA, CDR2 SQIVND (reference sequence). CDR3 size: 15 residues. Trimming took off 3 bases at V and 0 bases at J, with 12 bases between the two ends.

This clone was picked up one time. The CDR3 sequence is CASSYLARDGYTF. The CDR3 DNA follows: TGTGCCAGCAGTTACCTGGCCAGGGATGGCTACACCTTC. This rearrangement joins TRBV6-5 to TRBJ1-2, with D possibly being TRBD1 (5 bases). Trimming left V 2 bases short and J 6 bases short, with 10 bases between. Germline V gene lookup returns CDR1 MNHEY and CDR2 SVGAGI. CDR3 length equals 13 residues.

V and J are TRBV30 and TRBJ2-5, with D possibly TRBD2 on 7 matching bases. CDR1 is GTSNPN and CDR2 is SVGIG in the germline V gene (reference sequence). The CDR3 runs 15 residues. Trimming took off 2 bases at V and 1 base at J, with 14 bases between the two ends. The chain's CDR3 is CAWSRGGPSQETQYF. The CDR3 DNA reads TGTGCCTGGAGTAGGGGGGGGCCCAGCCAAGAGACCCAGTACTTC.

The V gene is TRBV19, the J gene TRBJ1-2; possibly TRBD1 for D (5 bases). The CDR3 consists of 16 residues. CDR1 is LNHDA, CDR2 SQIVND, per germline (reference sequence). Trimming cost V 4 bases and J 4 bases, with 19 bases left between them. The CDR3 here is CASSTPGAGIGYGYTF. The CDR3 coding sequence is TGTGCCAGTAGTACCCCCGGGGCGGGGATCGGCTATGGCTACACCTTC.

This rearrangement joins TRBV7-2 to TRBJ1-3; D is possibly TRBD1 (6 bases). CDR3 length: 17 residues. The V end was cut by 0 bases, the J end by 3 bases, with 15 bases between. Germline assignment: CDR1 SGHTA and CDR2 FQGNSA. Here the CDR3 DNA reads TGTGCCAGCAGCTTAGCAGTATCTACAGGGTATGGAAACACCATATATTTT. It specifies CASSLAVSTGYGNTIYF.

V is TRBV19 and J is TRBJ1-2; D gene ambiguous. There are 15 residues in the CDR3. Trimming left V 3 bases short and J 0 bases short, with 11 bases between. The germline V gene has CDR1 LNHDA and CDR2 SQIVND (reference sequence). CDR3: CASSINWGANYGYTF. The CDR3 DNA reads as TGTGCCAGTAGTATTAATTGGGGAGCTAACTATGGCTACACCTTC. The whole variable domain, remainder taken from reference TRBV19 and TRBJ1-2, is DGGITQSPKYLFRKEGQNVTLSCEQNLNHDAMYWYRQDPGQGLRLIYYSQIVNDFQKGDIAEGYSVSREKKESFPLTVTSAQKNPTAFYLCASSINWGANYGYTFGSGTRLTVV.

The V call is TRBV7-9, the J call TRBJ1-4, with TRBD1 matching 8 bases. In germline, CDR1 is SEHNR, CDR2 FQNEAQ (reference sequence). The CDR3 spans 15 residues. J was trimmed by 7 bases and V by 5 bases; bases with no gene match: 9. The CDR3 bases are TGTGCCAGCAGCCCTCGACAGGGGATTGGTGAAAAACTGTTTTTT. Translated, it gives CASSPRQGIGEKLFF.

The chain recombines TRBV18 with TRBJ2-6; TRBD1 matches at 7 bases. The CDR3 is 19 residues long. In germline, CDR1 is KGHSH, CDR2 LQKENI. V trimming: 3 bases; J trimming: 0 bases; junction bases outside the gene matches: 11. Written as DNA, the CDR3 is TGTGCCAGCTCACCCCTCTTAGGGACAGTTATCTCTGGGGCCAACGTCCTGACTTTC. This translates into CASSPLLGTVISGANVLTF. The full variable domain, its missing parts supplied by reference TRBV18 and TRBJ2-6, is NAGVMQNPRHLVRRRGQEARLRCSPMKGHSHVYWYRQLPEEGLKFMVYLQKENIIDESGMPKERFSAEFPKEGPSILRIQQVVRGDSAAYFCASSPLLGTVISGANVLTFGAGSRLTVL.

This chain connects TRBV2 to TRBJ1-2, with 9 nucleotides matching TRBD1. Looked up from germline, CDR1 is SNHLY and CDR2 is FYNNEI. V gave up 1 base and J gave up 6 bases; unmatched junction bases: 9. This CDR3 is 16 amino acids long. This CDR3 is CASSEDPPGQGNGYTF. In DNA, the CDR3 is TGTGCCAGCAGTGAAGATCCGCCGGGACAGGGAAATGGCTACACCTTC.

The chain recombines TRBV7-9 with TRBJ1-2; D is undetermined. Trimming shortened V by 5 bases and J by 8 bases, and 21 bases separated the two germline ends. Germline CDR1 SEHNR, CDR2 FQNEAQ (reference sequence). CDR3 size: 15 residues. CDR3 DNA sequence: TGTGCCAGCAGCCCCCCAATCCGGACTCCGGGCGGCTACACCTTC. Translating it yields CASSPPIRTPGGYTF.

V gene TRBV7-2 combines with J gene TRBJ1-4; D uncertain. In germline, CDR1 is SGHTA, CDR2 FQGNSA. CDR3 length: 14 residues. Trimming left V 3 bases short and J 4 bases short, with 9 bases between. Written as DNA, the CDR3 is TGTGCCAGCAGCTTTGGCGGCTTTAATGAAAAACTGTTTTTT. Its translation is CASSFGGFNEKLFF. The variable domain in full, completed from reference TRBV7-2 and TRBJ1-4, reads GAGVSQSPSNKVTEKGKDVELRCDPISGHTALYWYRQSLGQGLEFLIYFQGNSAPDKSGLPSDRFSAERTGGSVSTLTIQRTQQEDSAVYLCASSFGGFNEKLFFGSGTQLSVL.

V usage is TRBV6-1 and J usage is TRBJ1-1; 9 bases are shared with TRBD1. Trimming at V came to 6 bases and at J to 7 bases, leaving 3 bases not matched to a gene. The CDR3 extends over 12 amino acids. CDR1 and CDR2 from the germline V gene are MNHNS and SASEGT. The CDR3: CASSGQGREAFF. In DNA, the CDR3 is TGTGCCAGCAGCGGACAGGGGCGTGAAGCTTTCTTT.

The V and J genes are TRBV5-4 and TRBJ2-5; 8 nucleotides agree with TRBD2. Germline CDR1 is SGHNT and CDR2 is YYREEE (reference sequence). The V segment lost 0 bases and the J segment 5 bases; nucleotides outside the gene matches: 6. The CDR3 is 15 amino acids. The chain's CDR3 is CASSLDGGAEETQYF. DNA for the CDR3: TGTGCCAGCAGCTTGGACGGGGGGGCCGAGGAGACCCAGTACTTC.

This chain connects TRBV11-2 to TRBJ1-2; possibly TRBD1 for D (5 bases). Per germline, CDR1 SGHAT and CDR2 FQNNGV. The CDR3 contains 14 residues. The V end was cut by 3 bases, the J end by 4 bases, with 12 bases between. The CDR3 sequence: CASSFSQQVYGYTF. The CDR3 DNA reads TGTGCCAGCAGCTTCAGCCAACAGGTCTATGGCTACACCTTC.

The genes are TRBV6-5 and TRBJ1-2, with 8 positions matching TRBD1. There are 14 residues in the CDR3. V lost 3 bases to trimming and J lost 4 bases; unmatched junction nucleotides: 4. Germline CDR1 MNHEY, CDR2 SVGAGI. For the CDR3, the DNA is TGTGCCAGCAGTTATGGAACAGGGGGCTATGGCTACACCTTC. Residues: CASSYGTGGYGYTF.

The genes are TRBV30 and TRBJ2-7; 12 bases map to TRBD2. The germline CDR1 and CDR2 sequences are GTSNPN and SVGIG (reference sequence). The CDR3 is 15 amino acids. V trimming: 2 bases; J trimming: 2 bases; junction bases outside the gene matches: 4. CDR3 residues: CAWSQGLAGAYEQYF. CDR3 in DNA: TGTGCCTGGAGTCAGGGACTAGCGGGCGCCTACGAGCAGTACTTC.

The chain is built from TRBV10-1 and TRBJ2-3, with D perhaps matching TRBD2 (5 bases). This CDR3 is 14 amino acids long. V lost 3 bases to trimming and J lost 5 bases, with 12 bases between them. Germline CDR1 and CDR2: WNHNN and SYGVQD (reference sequence). The CDR3 loop is CASSDFGVGDTQYF. The CDR3 DNA is TGCGCCAGCAGTGATTTCGGGGTTGGAGATACGCAGTATTTT.

The CDR3 sequence: CASSILAAPGLAGGGSSTDTQYF. The CDR3 bases are TGTGCCAGTAGTATTTTGGCGGCCCCGGGACTAGCGGGAGGGGGATCTAGCACAGATACGCAGTATTTT. The chain has TRBV19 and TRBJ2-3; 16 positions match TRBD2. The germline gives CDR1 LNHDA, CDR2 SQIVND (reference sequence). The CDR3 is 23 residues long. V lost 3 bases, J lost 0 bases, and 18 bases stayed unmatched.

The sample holds one count of this clone. The chain links TRBV7-2 to TRBJ2-1, with 9 bases lining up with TRBD1. Germline V gene lookup returns CDR1 SGHTA and CDR2 FQGNSA. This CDR3 contains 15 residues. Germline trimming cut 5 bases from V and 5 bases from J; bases unmatched to any gene: 7. The CDR3, as DNA: TGTGCCAGCAGCCCCTGGGACAGGGACCACAATGAGCAGTTCTTC. The encoded protein is CASSPWDRDHNEQFF. The full variable domain, in which reference TRBV7-2 and TRBJ2-1 provide the parts outside the CDR3, is GAGVSQSPSNKVTEKGKDVELRCDPISGHTALYWYRQSLGQGLEFLIYFQGNSAPDKSGLPSDRFSAERTGGSVSTLTIQRTQQEDSAVYLCASSPWDRDHNEQFFGPGTRLTVL.

The chain combines TRBV5-5 with TRBJ1-5; tentatively, D is TRBD1 (6 bases). The ends were cut back, 4 bases at V and 6 bases at J, with 17 bases in the middle. The CDR3 is made up of 15 amino acids. Per the germline V gene, CDR1 is SGHKS and CDR2 is YYEKEE (reference sequence). The CDR3 DNA is TGTGCCAGCAGCCGCGACAGGTCCCCACCTCAGCCCCAGCATTTT. Translation: CASSRDRSPPQPQHF. Full variable domain (outside the CDR3, taken from reference TRBV5-5 and TRBJ1-5): DAGVTQSPTHLIKTRGQQVTLRCSPISGHKSVSWYQQVLGQGPQFIFQYYEKEERGRGNFPDRFSARQFPNYSSELNVNALLLGDSALYLCASSRDRSPPQPQHFGDGTRLSIL.